The following is a T cell receptor (beta chain) sequence with its context. What it recognizes is unknown. This entry comes from a study of OX40 agonist ivuxolimab in advanced cancers. General observations from the study: Clonal expansion by week 6 occurred in CD4+ and CD8+ blood T cells (at 0.1 to 3.0 mg/kg). In general, CD8+ T cells held more expanded clones than CD4+ did, on average.

TCRdb's table, derived via immunoSEQ multiplex PCR, lists solely in-frame clones and lacks some. Among 71,000 or so clones listed, around 87% were seen once. The germline V gene has CDR1 KGHSH and CDR2 LQKENI. The V end lost 6 bases, the J end lost 4 bases, and 21 bases lay between the germline ends. CDR3 length equals 16 residues. The sequence came from an adult with an advanced solid tumor such as melanoma, head and neck, liver or kidney cancer. The material sequenced was CD4+ or CD8+ T cells sorted from blood, taken in a trial of the OX40 agonist ivuxolimab. V usage is TRBV18 and J usage is TRBJ1-1; tentatively, D is TRBD1 (5 bases). The CDR3, as DNA: TGTGCCAGCTCTCCAAACCCGGGACCACGAGGCACTGAAGCTTTCTTT. Residues: CASSPNPGPRGTEAFF.